The source of this T cell receptor (beta chain) is a study of beta chain features in type 1 diabetes. Whole-study findings and limits: TCRB CDR3s were moderately but significantly shorter in Type 1 diabetes patients in all four CD4+ subsets.

Trimming removed 4 bases at V and 3 bases at J, with 18 bases between. The CDR3 runs to 15 residues. Germline lookup yields CDR1 GTSNPN and CDR2 SVGIG (reference sequence). Points on this clone: Its antigen is not identified.

Every bit of the isolated RNA underwent reverse transcription, so sequencing read expressed TCRB transcripts. The protocol was immunoSEQ multiplex PCR, while the TCRdb copy is restricted to in-frame clones and leaves out a portion. The data contain around 250,000 clones, about 24% of them singletons. The genes are TRBV30 and TRBJ1-2; D possibly corresponds to TRBD1 (6 bases). The specimen sequenced was naive CD4+ T cells from blood. This TCR came from a woman aged 25 to 39 with type 1 diabetes. The CDR3 region has the DNA TGTGCCTGGATCCCCACTCGCGACAGGTACTATGGCTACACCTTC. Amino acid sequence: CAWIPTRDRYYGYTF.